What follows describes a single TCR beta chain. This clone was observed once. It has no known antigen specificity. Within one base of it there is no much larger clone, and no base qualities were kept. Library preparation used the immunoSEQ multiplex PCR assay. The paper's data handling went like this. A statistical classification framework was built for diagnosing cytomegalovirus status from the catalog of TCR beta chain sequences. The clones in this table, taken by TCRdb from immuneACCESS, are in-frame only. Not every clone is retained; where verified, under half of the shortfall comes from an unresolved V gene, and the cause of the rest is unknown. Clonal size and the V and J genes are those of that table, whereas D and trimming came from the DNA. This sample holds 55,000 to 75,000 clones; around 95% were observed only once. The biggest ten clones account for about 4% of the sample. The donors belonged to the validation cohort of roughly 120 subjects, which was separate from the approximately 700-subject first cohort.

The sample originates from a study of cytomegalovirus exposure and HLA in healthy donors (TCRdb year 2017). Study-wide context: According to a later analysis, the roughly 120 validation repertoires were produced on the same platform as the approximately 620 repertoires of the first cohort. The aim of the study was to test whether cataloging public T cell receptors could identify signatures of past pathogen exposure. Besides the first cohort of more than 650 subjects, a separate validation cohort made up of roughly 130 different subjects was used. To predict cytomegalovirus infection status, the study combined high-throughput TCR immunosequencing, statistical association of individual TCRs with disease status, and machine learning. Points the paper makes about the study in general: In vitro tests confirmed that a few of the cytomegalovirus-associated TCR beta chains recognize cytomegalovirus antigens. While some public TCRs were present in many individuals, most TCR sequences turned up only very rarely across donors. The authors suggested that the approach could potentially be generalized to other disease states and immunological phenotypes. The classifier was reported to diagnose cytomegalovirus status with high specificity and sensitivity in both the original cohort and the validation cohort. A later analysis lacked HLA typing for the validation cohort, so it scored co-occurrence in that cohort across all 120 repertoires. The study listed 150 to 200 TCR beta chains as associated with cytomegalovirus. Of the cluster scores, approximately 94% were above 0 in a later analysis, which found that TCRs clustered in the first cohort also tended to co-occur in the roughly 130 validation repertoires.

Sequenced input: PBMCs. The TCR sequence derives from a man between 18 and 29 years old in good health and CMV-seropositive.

The DNA sequence reads TGTGCCAGCAATAACAGGAACACTGAAGCTTTCTTT. The translation is CASNNRNTEAFF. Here the chain combines TRBV2 and TRBJ1-1, with no confidently assigned D gene. V loses 7 bases, J loses 1 base, and the germline ends lie 7 bases apart. The CDR1 and CDR2 encoded by the germline V gene are SNHLY and FYNNEI. The CDR3 measures 12 amino acids from cysteine to phenylalanine. Only the CDR3 DNA is retained, 36 bases long and in frame from the first base. When the CDR3 is completed using the reference TRBV2 and TRBJ1-1 genes on either side, the full variable domain is EPEVTQTPSHQVTQMGQEVILRCVPISNHLYFYWYRQILGQKVEFLVSFYNNEISEKSEIFDDQFSVERPDGSNFTLKIRSTKLEDSAMYFCASNNRNTEAFFGQGTRLTVV.